These T cell receptor beta chains were read from a single sample in a study of T cell repertoires in cytomegalovirus infection. These TCRs' antigens remain unknown. TCRdb reprocessed the reads via MiXCR and lists one record per CDR3 protein. The sample yields about 900,000 distinct CDR3 sequences, roughly 30% seen once. The starting material was cultured CD8+ T cells from PBMCs, obtained from culture after CMV antigen stimulation. The receptors come from a human donor in good health (CMV status not recorded). Some clones in this sample may be carry-over from other donors' samples. Each CDR3 is given with its conserved first and last residue. A D gene is named only where the DNA matches it firmly. Clone size appears in some rows only: once, few, many, or a class for an expanded clone.

D gene,J gene,clone size,V gene,CDR3 DNA,CDR3 protein
TRBD2,TRBJ2-5,few,TRBV12-3/TRBV12-4,TGTGCCAGCAGTTTTCGGGGGGGGGCTAGCGGGGGATCGGAGACCCAGTACTTC,CASSFRGGASGGSETQYF
.,TRBJ1-2,.,TRBV5-8,TGTGCCAGCAGCCTCTGGGAATTTAACTATGGCTACACCTTC,CASSLWEFNYGYTF
.,TRBJ2-1,.,TRBV6-5,TGTGCCAGCAGTTACAGGACGGCCGGGAATGAGCAGTTCTTC,CASSYRTAGNEQFF
.,TRBJ2-7,many,TRBV7-2,TGTGCCAGCAGCTTGTCGCCGGGCGGATCCTACGAGCAGTACTTC,CASSLSPGGSYEQYF
TRBD2,TRBJ2-7,once,TRBV11-2,TGTGCCAGCAGCGCCCCGGGGAGCGGGGGCTACGAGCAGTACTTC,CASSAPGSGGYEQYF
.,TRBJ2-1,few,TRBV20-1,TGCAGTGCAAACAGCCTCTCCTACAATGAGCAGTTCTTC,CSANSLSYNEQFF
.,TRBJ1-1,many,TRBV6-2/TRBV6-3,TGTGCCAGCAGTTACTCTGGGGCTTGGACTGAAGCTTTCTTT,CASSYSGAWTEAFF
.,TRBJ2-1,few,TRBV27,TGTGCCAGCAGTTTATCCAGGGTCTACAATGAGCAGTTCTTC,CASSLSRVYNEQFF
TRBD1,TRBJ2-5,many,TRBV7-2,TGTGCCAGTCAACAGGGGGCGCGAGAGGGGAGAGAGACCCAGTACTTC,CASQQGAREGRETQYF
.,TRBJ2-2,.,TRBV20-1,TGCAGTGCTGCCGGTATCACCGGGGAGCTGTTTTTT,CSAAGITGELFF
.,TRBJ2-6,many,TRBV6-1,TGTGCCAGCAGTGAAGAGAGCTCTGGGGCCAACGTCCTGACTTTC,CASSEESSGANVLTF
.,TRBJ1-2,.,TRBV6-5,TGTGCCATCTACGGGCCATCTGCTCGGGGAGGCTACACCTTC,CAIYGPSARGGYTF
.,TRBJ1-1,.,TRBV6-6,TGTGCCAGCAGTTACACCAGGTTCACTGAAGCTTTCTTT,CASSYTRFTEAFF
.,TRBJ1-1,.,TRBV7-9,TGTGCCAGCAGCTACGGACAGAGAAACACTGAAGCTTTCTTT,CASSYGQRNTEAFF
.,TRBJ2-2,.,TRBV2,TGTGCCAGCCTTTCCCGGACACGATCGAACACCGGGGAGCTGTTTTTT,CASLSRTRSNTGELFF
.,TRBJ2-1,many,TRBV11-1,TGTGCCAGCAGCTACGAAGGAATGGAGCAGTTCTTC,CASSYEGMEQFF
.,TRBJ2-4,many,TRBV7-2,TGTGCCAGCAGCTTAGCTGGAGGGGGATTGAACATTCAGTACTTC,CASSLAGGGLNIQYF
.,TRBJ2-3,few,TRBV7-4,TGTGCCAGCAGCTCAACTAGCACCTCCACAGATACGCAGTATTTT,CASSSTSTSTDTQYF
TRBD1,TRBJ1-2,many,TRBV7-9,TGTGCCAGCTTGAATGGGACAGGGGGCTATGGCTACACCTTC,CASLNGTGGYGYTF
.,TRBJ1-2,.,TRBV20-1,TGCAGTGCTGTAAATCACAGGGTTCGGGGCTACACCTTC,CSAVNHRVRGYTF
.,TRBJ2-7,few,TRBV10-2,TGCGCCAGCAGTGAGTATAACTTCTCCGAGCAGTACTTC,CASSEYNFSEQYF
.,TRBJ2-1,many,TRBV7-8,TGTGCCAGCAGTCTAAGGGGCCCCAATGAGCAGTTCTTC,CASSLRGPNEQFF
.,TRBJ1-2,many,TRBV7-9,TGTGCCAGCAGCTTGCCAGAGTCCTATGGCTACACCTTC,CASSLPESYGYTF
TRBD1,TRBJ2-3,.,TRBV12-3/TRBV12-4,TGTGCCAGCAGTCCGGACAGGGGTGGGGCAGATACGCAGTATTTT,CASSPDRGGADTQYF
TRBD2,TRBJ2-1,.,TRBV20-1,TGCAGTGCTTACCCCCGAGGTAGCGGGGGGTACTACAATGAGCAGTTCTTC,CSAYPRGSGGYYNEQFF
.,TRBJ1-2,.,TRBV6-5,TGTGCCAGCAGTTTGCCCGGACACGGGGGCTACACCTTC,CASSLPGHGGYTF
.,TRBJ2-5,few,TRBV27,TGTGCCAGCAGTTGGGACATTGGAGAGACCCAGTACTTC,CASSWDIGETQYF
TRBD2,TRBJ2-3,many,TRBV7-9,TGTGCCAGCAGCTCCTGGACTAGCGGGGGGGCGTATACGCAGTATTTT,CASSSWTSGGAYTQYF
TRBD1,TRBJ1-4,.,TRBV13,TGTGCCAGCAGCTTCCGACAGGGAGGGATTAATGAAAAACTGTTTTTT,CASSFRQGGINEKLFF
.,TRBJ1-2,once,TRBV29-1,TGCAGCGTTGAGGGGGCGTACTCTCGTATCTATGGCTACACCTTC,CSVEGAYSRIYGYTF
.,TRBJ2-2,.,TRBV4-1,TGCGCCAGCAGCCAATCCATTTACACCGGGGAGCTGTTTTTT,CASSQSIYTGELFF
.,TRBJ1-5,many,TRBV7-6,TGTGCCAGCGCTCTAGGGGGGGATGATGATCAGCCCCAGCATTTT,CASALGGDDDQPQHF
TRBD1,TRBJ1-1,.,TRBV5-4,TGTGCCAGCAGCTTGACAGGGTCCGGGACAGGGCATATCAACACTGAAGCTTTCTTT,CASSLTGSGTGHINTEAFF
TRBD1,TRBJ2-1,.,TRBV5-6,TGTGCCAGCAGCTTGATAAGGGACAGTACCCATGAGCAGTTCTTC,CASSLIRDSTHEQFF
.,TRBJ1-2,.,TRBV6-1,TGTGCCAGCGCCCACACTCGGGGTGCGAATGGCTACACCTTC,CASAHTRGANGYTF
TRBD2,TRBJ2-3,.,TRBV9,TGTGCCAGCAGCGTAGCCCCACGAGGTAGCGGGGCAGGAGATACGCAGTATTTT,CASSVAPRGSGAGDTQYF
.,TRBJ1-6,few,TRBV27,TGTGCCAGCAGTGCGCAGAGCTCCTATAATTCACCCCTCCACTTT,CASSAQSSYNSPLHF